The TCR beta chain under discussion was sequenced for a study of T cell responses to AZD1222 COVID-19 vaccine. Some clones are missing from TCRdb's copy, which holds only in-frame ones; the method was immunoSEQ multiplex PCR. The table has about 94,000 clones, around 85% seen once. To note about this clone: Its cognate antigen is unknown.

Study-wide findings and caveats: The donor group comprised mostly white British people and more females; the analysis possibly underestimated clonal diversity.

Looked up from germline, CDR1 is SGHTA and CDR2 is FQGNSA. The CDR3 is made up of 12 amino acids. Trimming stripped 2 bases from V and 8 bases from J, with 7 bases between. This TCR derives from an adult who received the AZD1222 COVID-19 vaccine. The sample in question was peripheral blood, obtained 28 days after the second AZD1222 dose. This chain joins TRBV7-2 and TRBJ2-1; D is ambiguous. The CDR3 loop reads CASSLLLYEQFF. CDR3 DNA: TGTGCCAGCAGCTTACTTCTGTATGAGCAGTTCTTC.